The clone carrying this T cell receptor beta chain was observed a single time. This sample is part of a study of blood T cell repertoires in COVID-19. Study overall: Acute and convalescent COVID-19 specimens originated in the United States, Italy and Spain.

How the authors handled the data: Quantification of nucleated cells was approximated via reference gene primer amplification. Sequencing used immunoSEQ multiplex PCR; TCRdb keeps in-frame clones, though not all of them. V, J and clone size reflect that table, while D and trimming were determined from the DNA. The table has roughly 300,000 clones, about 89% seen once; the top ten hold 6.4%. V shed 0 bases, J shed 1 base, and the junction held 21 bases outside the gene matches. Per germline, CDR1 MGHRA and CDR2 YSYEKL. The CDR3 length is 21 residues. This rearrangement joins TRBV4-1 to TRBJ2-7; TRBD1 aligns across 7 bases. The sample comprised peripheral blood. The clonotype originates from a man aged 18 to 29 who had recovered from COVID-19. The CDR3 is CASSQDPPQGLGSGVSYEQYF. For the CDR3, the DNA is TGCGCCAGCAGCCAAGACCCGCCACAGGGGTTAGGGAGTGGGGTTTCCTACGAGCAGTACTTC.